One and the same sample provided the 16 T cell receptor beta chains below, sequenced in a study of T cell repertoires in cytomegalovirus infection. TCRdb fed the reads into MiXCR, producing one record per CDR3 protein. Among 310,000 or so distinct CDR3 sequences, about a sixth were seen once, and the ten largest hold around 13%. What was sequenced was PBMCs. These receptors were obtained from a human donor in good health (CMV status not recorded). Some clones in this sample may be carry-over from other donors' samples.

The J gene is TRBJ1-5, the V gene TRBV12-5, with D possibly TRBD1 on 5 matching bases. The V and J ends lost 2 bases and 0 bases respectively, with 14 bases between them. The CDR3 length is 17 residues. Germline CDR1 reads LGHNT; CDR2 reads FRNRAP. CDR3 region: CASGLSSTAISNQPQHF. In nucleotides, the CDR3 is TGTGCTAGTGGTTTGTCATCGACAGCAATTAGCAATCAGCCCCAGCATTTT.

CDR3 sequence: CASSPQGFTEAFF. The CDR3 nucleotides are TGTGCCAGCAGTCCTCAGGGTTTTACTGAAGCTTTCTTT. V gene TRBV12-3 or TRBV12-4 combines with J gene TRBJ1-1, with D possibly TRBD1 on 5 matching bases. Trimming removed 5 bases from V and 5 bases from J, with 12 bases in between. This CDR3 is built from 13 residues.

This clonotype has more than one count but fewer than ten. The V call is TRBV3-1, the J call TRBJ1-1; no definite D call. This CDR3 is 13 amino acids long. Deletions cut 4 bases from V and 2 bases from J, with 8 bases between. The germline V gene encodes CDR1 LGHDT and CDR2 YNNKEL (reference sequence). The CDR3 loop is CASSPSYNTEAFF. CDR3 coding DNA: TGTGCCAGCAGCCCCTCTTACAACACTGAAGCTTTCTTT.

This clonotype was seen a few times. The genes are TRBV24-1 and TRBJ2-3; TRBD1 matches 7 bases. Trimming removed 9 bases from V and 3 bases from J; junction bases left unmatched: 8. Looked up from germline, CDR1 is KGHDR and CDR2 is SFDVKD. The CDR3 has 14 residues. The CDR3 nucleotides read TGTGCCACCTCAACAGGACAGGATACAGATACGCAGTATTTT. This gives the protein CATSTGQDTDTQYF.

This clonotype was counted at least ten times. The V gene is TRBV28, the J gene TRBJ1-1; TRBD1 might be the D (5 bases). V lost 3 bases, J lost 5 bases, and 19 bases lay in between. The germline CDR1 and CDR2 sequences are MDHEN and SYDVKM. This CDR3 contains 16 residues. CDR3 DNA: TGTGCCAGCAGTTTGCTGGTCGGGGGAGGGTATACTGAAGCTTTCTTT. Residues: CASSLLVGGGYTEAFF.

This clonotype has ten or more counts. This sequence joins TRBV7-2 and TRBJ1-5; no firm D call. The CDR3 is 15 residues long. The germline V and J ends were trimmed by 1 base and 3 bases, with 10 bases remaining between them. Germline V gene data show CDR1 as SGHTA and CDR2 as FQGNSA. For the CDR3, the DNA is TGTGCCAGCAGCTTAGTTGCGGACCCCAATCAGCCCCAGCATTTT. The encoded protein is CASSLVADPNQPQHF. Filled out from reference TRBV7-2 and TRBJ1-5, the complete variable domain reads GAGVSQSPSNKVTEKGKDVELRCDPISGHTALYWYRQSLGQGLEFLIYFQGNSAPDKSGLPSDRFSAERTGGSVSTLTIQRTQQEDSAVYLCASSLVADPNQPQHFGDGTRLSIL.

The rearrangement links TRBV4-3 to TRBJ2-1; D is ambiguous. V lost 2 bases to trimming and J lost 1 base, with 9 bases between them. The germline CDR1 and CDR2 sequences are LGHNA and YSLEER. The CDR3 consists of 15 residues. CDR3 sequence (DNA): TGCGCCAGCAGCCAACTTCTGGGTTCCTACAATGAGCAGTTCTTC. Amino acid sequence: CASSQLLGSYNEQFF.

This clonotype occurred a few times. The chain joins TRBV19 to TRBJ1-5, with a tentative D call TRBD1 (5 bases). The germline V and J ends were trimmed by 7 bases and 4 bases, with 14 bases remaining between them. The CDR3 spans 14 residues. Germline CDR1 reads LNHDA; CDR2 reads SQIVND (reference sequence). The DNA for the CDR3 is TGTGCCAGTACCCCTGACCGGGGGAATCAGCCCCAGCATTTT. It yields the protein CASTPDRGNQPQHF.

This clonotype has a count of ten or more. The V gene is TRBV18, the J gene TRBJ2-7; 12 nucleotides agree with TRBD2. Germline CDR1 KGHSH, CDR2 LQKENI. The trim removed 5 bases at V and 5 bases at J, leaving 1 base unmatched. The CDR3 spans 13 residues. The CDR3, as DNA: TGTGCCAGCTCATGGACTAGCGGGGACGAGCAGTACTTC. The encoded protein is CASSWTSGDEQYF. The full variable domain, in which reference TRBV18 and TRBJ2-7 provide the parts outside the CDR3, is NAGVMQNPRHLVRRRGQEARLRCSPMKGHSHVYWYRQLPEEGLKFMVYLQKENIIDESGMPKERFSAEFPKEGPSILRIQQVVRGDSAAYFCASSWTSGDEQYFGPGTRLTVT.

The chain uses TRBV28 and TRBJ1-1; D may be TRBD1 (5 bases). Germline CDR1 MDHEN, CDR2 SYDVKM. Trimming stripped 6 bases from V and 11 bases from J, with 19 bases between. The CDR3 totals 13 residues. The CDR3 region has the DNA TGTGCCAGCAGCCCTACAGGCTCCCGAGAGGCTTTCTTT. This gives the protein CASSPTGSREAFF.

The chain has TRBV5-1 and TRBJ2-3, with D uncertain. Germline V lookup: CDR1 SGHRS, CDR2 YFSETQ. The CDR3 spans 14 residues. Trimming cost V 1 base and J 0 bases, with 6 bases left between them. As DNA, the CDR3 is TGCGCCAGCAGCTTGTCCGACAGCACAGATACGCAGTATTTT. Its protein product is CASSLSDSTDTQYF.

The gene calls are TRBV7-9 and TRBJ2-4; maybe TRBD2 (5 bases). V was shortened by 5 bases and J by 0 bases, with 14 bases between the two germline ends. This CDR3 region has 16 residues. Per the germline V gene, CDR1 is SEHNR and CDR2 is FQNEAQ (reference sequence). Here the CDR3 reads CASSPPPGLAKNIQYF. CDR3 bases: TGTGCCAGCAGCCCTCCCCCAGGACTAGCCAAAAACATTCAGTACTTC.

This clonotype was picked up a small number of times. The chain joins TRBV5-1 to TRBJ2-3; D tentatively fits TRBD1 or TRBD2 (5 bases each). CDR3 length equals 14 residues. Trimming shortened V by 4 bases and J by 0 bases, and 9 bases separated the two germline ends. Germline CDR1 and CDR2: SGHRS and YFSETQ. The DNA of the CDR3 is TGCGCCAGCAGCAGAGGGGAGAGCACAGATACGCAGTATTTT. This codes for CASSRGESTDTQYF. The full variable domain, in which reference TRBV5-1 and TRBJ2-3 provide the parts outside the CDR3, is KAGVTQTPRYLIKTRGQQVTLSCSPISGHRSVSWYQQTPGQGLQFLFEYFSETQRNKGNFPGRFSGRQFSNSRSEMNVSTLELGDSALYLCASSRGESTDTQYFGPGTRLTVL.

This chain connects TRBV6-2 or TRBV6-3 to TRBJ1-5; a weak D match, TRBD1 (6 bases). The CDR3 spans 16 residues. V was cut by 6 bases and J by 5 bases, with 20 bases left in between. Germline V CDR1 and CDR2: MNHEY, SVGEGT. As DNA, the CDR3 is TGTGCCAGCAGATCACCGGTGGGCAGGGGACATCAGCCCCAGCATTTT. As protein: CASRSPVGRGHQPQHF.

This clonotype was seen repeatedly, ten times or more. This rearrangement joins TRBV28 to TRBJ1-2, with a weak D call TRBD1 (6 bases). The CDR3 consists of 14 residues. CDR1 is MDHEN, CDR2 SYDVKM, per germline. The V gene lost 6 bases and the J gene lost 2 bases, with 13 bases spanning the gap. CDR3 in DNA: TGTGCCAGCAGGTCGGGGGCTGGCAACTATGGCTACACCTTC. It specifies CASRSGAGNYGYTF.

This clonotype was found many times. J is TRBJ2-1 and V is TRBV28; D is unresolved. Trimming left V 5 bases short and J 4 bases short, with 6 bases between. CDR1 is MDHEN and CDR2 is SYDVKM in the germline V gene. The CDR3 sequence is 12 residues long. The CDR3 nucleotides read TGTGCCAGCAGTGGGGAATACAATGAGCAGTTCTTC. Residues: CASSGEYNEQFF.